The following is a T cell receptor (beta chain) sequence with its context. This sample is drawn from a study of blood T cell repertoires in COVID-19. Background on the study: Specimens from acute and convalescent COVID-19 originated in the United States, Italy and Spain. T cells, B-cell-depleted T cells, or PBMCs supplied cDNA or gDNA.

The germline V gene encodes CDR1 SGHDN and CDR2 FVKESK. This CDR3 region has 13 residues. Deletions cut 0 bases from V and 7 bases from J, with 7 bases between. Generated by immunoSEQ multiplex PCR, the TCRdb table keeps only in-frame clones and is missing some. Here the sample spans about 90,000 clones, 85% to 95% being singletons. The chain employs TRBV14 and TRBJ1-5; D call uncertain. This clonotype was obtained from a woman aged 55-69 years with active COVID-19. Sequences were obtained from peripheral blood. CDR3 residues: CASSQDLRQPQHF. The CDR3, as DNA: TGTGCCAGCAGCCAAGATCTTCGGCAGCCCCAGCATTTT.